One sample yielded the 29 T cell receptor beta chains listed below, sequenced in a study of blood T cell repertoires in COVID-19. Assay: immunoSEQ multiplex PCR; the TCRdb copy retains only in-frame clones and omits some. The sample shows some 160,000 clones, more than 70% of them seen only once. Source material: peripheral blood. The receptors come from a man aged 50-60 years who had recovered from COVID-19.

The chain has TRBV11-2 and TRBJ2-1, with 8 bases fitting TRBD1. J lost 5 bases, V lost 6 bases, and 12 bases had no gene match. Germline V gene lookup returns CDR1 SGHAT and CDR2 FQNNGV. This CDR3 comprises 16 residues. The CDR3 spells CASSPRGQATDNEQFF. CDR3 nucleotides: TGTGCCAGCAGTCCTAGGGGACAGGCAACTGACAATGAGCAGTTCTTC.

J is TRBJ2-2 and V is TRBV2; 8 bases fit TRBD2. V dropped 4 bases and J dropped 0; count of bases not matched to a gene: 10. This CDR3 has 18 amino acids. The germline V gene has CDR1 SNHLY and CDR2 FYNNEI. The CDR3 loop reads CASSGITSGAANTGELFF. The CDR3 bases are TGTGCCAGCAGTGGAATAACTAGCGGAGCCGCGAACACCGGGGAGCTGTTTTTT.

The chain links TRBV15 to TRBJ2-7, with 10 bases identical to TRBD2. V lost 0 bases to trimming and J lost 6 bases; unmatched junction nucleotides: 5. CDR3 length: 15 amino acids. Germline CDR1 reads LNHNV; CDR2 reads YYDKDF (reference sequence). This CDR3 reads CATSRDLGTSVEQYF. The CDR3 bases are TGTGCCACCAGCAGAGATCTGGGGACTAGCGTCGAGCAGTACTTC.

V is TRBV4-3 and J is TRBJ2-7; 7 bases fit TRBD2. The CDR3 runs to 16 residues. V gave up 0 bases and J gave up 0 bases; unmatched junction bases: 5. Germline CDR1 reads LGHNA; CDR2 reads YSLEER. The CDR3 spells CASSQDGGGSSYEQYF. CDR3 nucleotide sequence: TGCGCCAGCAGCCAAGATGGAGGCGGGAGCTCCTACGAGCAGTACTTC.

The rearrangement joins TRBV19 to TRBJ2-7; D might be TRBD1 (6 bases). Trimming took off 1 base at V and 5 bases at J, with 12 bases between the two ends. The CDR3 is 14 amino acids. Germline V gene data show CDR1 as LNHDA and CDR2 as SQIVND (reference sequence). The CDR3 loop is CASSIVAQGHEQYF. Here the CDR3 DNA reads TGTGCCAGTAGTATAGTAGCACAGGGCCACGAGCAGTACTTC.

The V and J genes are TRBV6-4 and TRBJ1-1; D may be TRBD1 (6 bases). V lost 5 bases and J 4 bases, leaving 17 bases between the germline ends. There are 15 residues in the CDR3. The germline V gene encodes CDR1 MRHNA and CDR2 SNTAGT. This CDR3 is CASSPSDRRSTEAFF. CDR3 coding DNA: TGTGCCAGCAGTCCGTCCGACAGGAGGAGCACTGAAGCTTTCTTT.

This chain connects TRBV7-6 to TRBJ1-5; 7 nucleotides agree with TRBD1. V lost 1 base to trimming and J lost 5 bases; unmatched junction nucleotides: 5. The CDR3 totals 15 residues. Per germline, CDR1 SGHVS and CDR2 FNYEAQ. The DNA for the CDR3 is TGTGCCAGCAGCTTAGGTAGGGGGCCGGATCAGCCCCAGCATTTT. Its protein product is CASSLGRGPDQPQHF.

The CDR3 bases are TGTGCCAGCAGTGAAGCCAGGGGGGAAGGCTACACCTTC. Translating gives CASSEARGEGYTF. This chain links TRBV2 with TRBJ1-2, with 7 nucleotides matching TRBD1. Per the germline V gene, CDR1 is SNHLY and CDR2 is FYNNEI. After removal of 0 bases from V and 8 bases from J, the junction contained 3 bases not matched to a gene. The CDR3 contains 13 residues.

Only one count was recorded for this clone. The chain combines TRBV18 with TRBJ2-5, with TRBD2 matching over 14 bases. The CDR3 spans 16 residues. V dropped 1 base and J dropped 3; count of bases not matched to a gene: 1. In germline, CDR1 is KGHSH, CDR2 LQKENI. Written as DNA, the CDR3 is TGTGCCAGCTCACCACGACTAGCGGGGGGGAAAGAGACCCAGTACTTC. Protein product: CASSPRLAGGKETQYF.

CDR3 amino acids: CASSPTTRNGYTF. The CDR3 DNA sequence: TGTGCCAGCAGCCCCACGACTAGGAATGGCTACACCTTC. The J gene is TRBJ1-2, the V gene TRBV25-1; D unclear. V lost 6 bases, J lost 6 bases, and 14 bases lay in between. This CDR3 contains 13 residues. Germline lookup yields CDR1 MGHDK and CDR2 SYGVNS.

The gene calls are TRBV18 and TRBJ2-7, with 8 bases matching TRBD1. V lost 6 bases to trimming and J lost 3 bases; unmatched junction nucleotides: 7. The CDR3 spans 14 residues. Germline V lookup: CDR1 KGHSH, CDR2 LQKENI. CDR3 sequence: CASSPRQGRYEQYF. As DNA, the CDR3 is TGTGCCAGCTCCCCTCGACAGGGGCGCTACGAGCAGTACTTC.

The V gene is TRBV4-2, the J gene TRBJ1-1; maybe TRBD1 (5 bases). The CDR3 consists of 16 residues. Germline V gene data show CDR1 as LGHNA and CDR2 as YNFKEQ. Deletions cut 1 base from V and 0 bases from J, with 12 bases between. This chain's CDR3 is CASSQVEGRMNTEAFF. CDR3 nucleotide sequence: TGTGCCAGCAGCCAAGTCGAGGGGAGGATGAACACTGAAGCTTTCTTT.

V usage is TRBV27 and J usage is TRBJ2-6; possibly TRBD2 for D (6 bases). The CDR3 spans 16 residues. V dropped 7 bases and J dropped 1 base, with 14 bases sitting between them. The V gene's germline CDR1 is MNHEY and CDR2 SMNVEV (reference sequence). CDR3 sequence reads: CASTRLEGSGANVLTF. The CDR3 DNA reads as TGTGCCAGCACCCGCCTGGAGGGATCTGGGGCCAACGTCCTGACTTTC.

This clone was found once. The rearrangement uses TRBV6-5 and TRBJ1-1; 7 nucleotides line up with TRBD1. This CDR3 contains 15 residues. Germline CDR1 and CDR2: MNHEY and SVGAGI. Losses at the gene ends were 6 bases for V and 0 bases for J; bases not matched to a gene: 7. The CDR3 DNA is TGTGCCAGCAGCTCGGGACAGTCCATGAACACTGAAGCTTTCTTT. Amino acids: CASSSGQSMNTEAFF.

This clone has just one count. The chain is built from TRBV19 and TRBJ2-6; TRBD1 matches at 7 bases. V gave up 4 bases and J gave up 2 bases; unmatched junction bases: 2. The CDR3 has 15 residues. Germline V gives CDR1 LNHDA, CDR2 SQIVND (reference sequence). CDR3 bases: TGTGCCAGTAGTAGCCAGGGGGCTGGGGCCAACGTCCTGACTTTC. Protein product: CASSSQGAGANVLTF.

The chain employs TRBV6-6 and TRBJ2-5; perhaps TRBD1 as D (6 bases). V shed 4 bases and J shed 2 bases, with 14 bases lying between them. This CDR3 has 15 residues. Germline CDR1 reads MNHNY; CDR2 reads SVGAGI (reference sequence). This chain's CDR3 is CASSLGQSPQETQYF. The CDR3, as DNA: TGTGCCAGCAGTTTAGGACAGTCTCCGCAAGAGACCCAGTACTTC.

This chain links TRBV5-1 with TRBJ2-3; 10 bases agree with TRBD2. The V gene end was trimmed by 4 bases and the J gene end by 3 bases; junction bases not matched to a gene: 8. Germline CDR1 and CDR2: SGHRS and YFSETQ. The CDR3 sequence is 16 residues long. The CDR3 DNA reads as TGCGCCAGCAGCCTAGGGCTTAGCGGGGGGACAGATACGCAGTATTTT. Translated: CASSLGLSGGTDTQYF.

The V call is TRBV19, the J call TRBJ1-3, with D tentatively TRBD1 (5 bases). The CDR3 spans 19 residues. Germline V gene data show CDR1 as LNHDA and CDR2 as SQIVND (reference sequence). The V end lost 5 bases, the J end lost 0 bases, and 23 bases lay between the germline ends. CDR3 sequence (DNA): TGTGCCAGTAGTGTAACCGGGACTAGGGCCCTAGGCTCTGGAAACACCATATATTTT. Translated: CASSVTGTRALGSGNTIYF.

The chain couples TRBV28 to TRBJ2-7; 7 bases map to TRBD1. The CDR3 loop spans 15 amino acids. After removal of 5 bases from V and 0 bases from J, the junction contained 7 bases not matched to a gene. Germline V gives CDR1 MDHEN, CDR2 SYDVKM. The CDR3 nucleotides read TGTGCCAGCAGTAACAGGGGCCCTAGCTCCTACGAGCAGTACTTC. It specifies CASSNRGPSSYEQYF.

This clone appeared once. The genes are TRBV7-2 and TRBJ2-7, with TRBD2 as a possible D gene (5 bases). This CDR3 is built from 13 residues. Per the germline V gene, CDR1 is SGHTA and CDR2 is FQGNSA. Trimming stripped 5 bases from V and 4 bases from J, with 12 bases between. CDR3 sequence (DNA): TGTGCCAGCAGCCCCCCGGCGGGTTACGAGCAGTACTTC. Translation gives CASSPPAGYEQYF.

V usage is TRBV27 and J usage is TRBJ2-1; 9 nucleotides agree with TRBD2. CDR3 size: 14 residues. Germline V CDR1 and CDR2: MNHEY, SMNVEV (reference sequence). The junction had 4 bases not matched to a gene; V was cut back by 4 bases and J by 6 bases. The CDR3 bases are TGTGCCAGCAGTTCTAGCGGGGTCATCAATGAGCAGTTCTTC. Translated: CASSSSGVINEQFF.

The chain joins TRBV4-3 to TRBJ2-1; 11 nucleotides match TRBD2. This CDR3 is built from 15 residues. The J segment lost 4 bases and the V segment lost 4 bases, leaving 3 bases of the junction unmatched. Germline V gene sequence: CDR1 LGHNA, CDR2 YSLEER. CDR3 amino acids: CASSPGLADYNEQFF. The CDR3 DNA follows: TGCGCCAGCAGCCCGGGACTAGCGGATTACAATGAGCAGTTCTTC.

V is TRBV7-2 and J is TRBJ1-1; a weak D match, TRBD1 (6 bases). Trimming stripped 4 bases from V and 4 bases from J, with 7 bases between. The V gene's germline CDR1 is SGHTA and CDR2 FQGNSA. The CDR3 contains 12 residues. This CDR3 reads CASSSQGTEAFF. The CDR3 coding sequence is TGTGCCAGCAGCTCACAGGGCACTGAAGCTTTCTTT.

This rearrangement joins TRBV4-3 to TRBJ2-3; 7 nucleotides match TRBD1. Germline V gene lookup returns CDR1 LGHNA and CDR2 YSLEER. The V and J ends lost 8 bases and 6 bases, in that order; junction bases with no gene match: 11. There are 14 residues in the CDR3. CDR3 in DNA: TGCGCCAGCGGAGACAGGGCTCGCGGGGATACGCAGTATTTT. Its translation is CASGDRARGDTQYF.

This clone was detected only a few times. This chain links TRBV12-3 or TRBV12-4 with TRBJ2-1; 9 nucleotides line up with TRBD1. The CDR3 covers 13 residues. V lost 7 bases, J lost 9 bases, and 7 bases stayed unmatched. CDR3 bases: TGTGCCAGCATAATACAGGGGGCCAGTGAGCAGTTCTTC. It codes for CASIIQGASEQFF.

The rearrangement uses TRBV6-2 or TRBV6-3 and TRBJ1-1; TRBD1 is a possible D gene (5 bases). V lost 0 bases and J lost 0, with 11 bases in between. CDR1 and CDR2 (germline): MNHEY, SVGEGT. The CDR3 runs 16 residues. The CDR3 spells CASSYSIGDLNTEAFF. The CDR3 DNA follows: TGTGCCAGCAGTTACTCGATAGGGGACTTGAACACTGAAGCTTTCTTT.

J is TRBJ2-5 and V is TRBV3-1 (or the pseudogene TRBV3-2); D is unresolved. The germline CDR1 and CDR2 sequences are LGHDT and YNNKEL (reference sequence). V lost 2 bases, J lost 4 bases, and 8 bases lay in between. The CDR3 is 13 residues long. CDR3 in DNA: TGTGCCAGCAGCCAAAGAGCCTCAGAGACCCAGTACTTC. It specifies CASSQRASETQYF.

This chain links TRBV4-3 with TRBJ1-6; 7 bases are a match to TRBD1. This CDR3 spans 15 amino acids. V gave up 4 bases and J gave up 7 bases; unmatched junction bases: 7. Germline V gene lookup returns CDR1 LGHNA and CDR2 YSLEER. In nucleotides, the CDR3 is TGCGCCAGCAGCCGAGGGACAGCTGGGAATTCACCCCTCCACTTT. Translation: CASSRGTAGNSPLHF.

This chain joins TRBV5-6 and TRBJ2-5; TRBD1 matches 8 bases. With 2 bases clipped from V and 5 bases from J, the junction kept 5 bases outside the gene matches. Germline loops: CDR1 SGHDT, CDR2 YYEEEE. The CDR3 covers 14 residues. CDR3 DNA: TGTGCCAGCAGCTTCGACAGGGGTCGCGAGACCCAGTACTTC. Its protein is CASSFDRGRETQYF.